Following are 27 T cell receptor beta chains from one sample sequenced in a study of blood T cell repertoires in COVID-19. Assay used: immunoSEQ multiplex PCR; TCRdb lists only in-frame clones, some missing. The top ten clones hold 1.5% of a sample with about 200,000 clones, 70% to 90% of them seen once. Sequenced sample: peripheral blood. Every receptor here comes from a man between 18 and 35 years old with active or convalescent COVID-19.

This clone was seen once. V is TRBV5-6 and J is TRBJ2-3; 7 nucleotides line up with TRBD1. With V trimmed by 5 bases and J by 7 bases, 13 bases remained unmatched. Germline assignment: CDR1 SGHDT and CDR2 YYEEEE. The CDR3 is 15 residues long. CDR3 loop: CASRPGQLLPNTQYF. The CDR3 bases are TGTGCCAGCAGGCCGGGACAGCTCCTCCCGAATACGCAGTATTTT. The full variable domain, its missing parts supplied by reference TRBV5-6 and TRBJ2-3, is DAGVTQSPTHLIKTRGQQVTLRCSPKSGHDTVSWYQQALGQGPQFIFQYYEEEERQRGNFPDRFSGHQFPNYSSELNVNALLLGDSALYLCASRPGQLLPNTQYFGPGTRLTVL.

The gene calls are TRBV10-3 and TRBJ1-5, with unresolved D. The V gene lost 2 bases and the J gene lost 5 bases, with 13 bases spanning the gap. The length of the CDR3 is 15 residues. CDR1 and CDR2 from the germline V gene are ENHRY and SYGVKD. The CDR3 nucleotides are TGTGCCATCAGTGAGGGACCAGAGGGTCATCAGCCCCAGCATTTT. Its translation: CAISEGPEGHQPQHF.

This chain uses TRBV7-3 with TRBJ2-7; D ambiguous. The germline V gene encodes CDR1 SGHTA and CDR2 FQGTGA. The CDR3 spans 13 residues. Trimming cost V 1 base and J 7 bases, with 11 bases left between them. The CDR3 DNA sequence: TGTGCCAGCAGCTTAATCGCAAACGGGGAGCAGTACTTC. Amino acid sequence: CASSLIANGEQYF.

V and J are TRBV13 and TRBJ2-4; 9 bases match TRBD1. The CDR3 sequence is 14 residues long. The junction had 8 bases not matched to a gene; V was cut back by 6 bases and J by 8 bases. Germline V gives CDR1 PRHDT, CDR2 FYEKMQ (reference sequence). The CDR3 DNA reads as TGTGCCAGCAGTCCCGGGACAGGGAGGGACATTCAGTACTTC. This codes for CASSPGTGRDIQYF.

The V gene is TRBV5-4, the J gene TRBJ2-3; D gene unclear. Per the germline V gene, CDR1 is SGHNT and CDR2 is YYREEE (reference sequence). The CDR3 totals 13 residues. The V end was cut by 2 bases, the J end by 7 bases, with 11 bases between. CDR3 nucleotide sequence: TGTGCCAGCAGCTTAACGCAGTCCTATACGCAGTATTTT. Protein product: CASSLTQSYTQYF.

The rearrangement links TRBV30 to TRBJ1-1; D possibly corresponds to TRBD1 (5 bases). The CDR3 sequence is 14 residues long. Trimming took 0 bases from V and 6 from J, leaving 14 bases between them. Germline CDR1 and CDR2: GTSNPN and SVGIG (reference sequence). CDR3 sequence (DNA): TGTGCCTGGAGTGTGAGGGCGGGGGACCCTGAAGCTTTCTTT. Its protein is CAWSVRAGDPEAFF.

The rearrangement uses TRBV4-3 and TRBJ2-3; the D gene is possibly TRBD2 (6 bases). Germline CDR1 reads LGHNA; CDR2 reads YSLEER. The CDR3 length is 16 residues. V lost 3 bases, J lost 0 bases, and 13 bases lay in between. The CDR3 sequence is CASSQGGTPSTDTQYF. The CDR3 coding sequence is TGCGCCAGCAGCCAGGGCGGGACTCCAAGCACAGATACGCAGTATTTT.

The rearrangement links TRBV6-5 to TRBJ2-1; 8 nucleotides agree with TRBD2. Germline V gives CDR1 MNHEY, CDR2 SVGAGI. V shed 8 bases and J 0 bases; nucleotides not matched to a gene: 3. CDR3 length: 14 amino acids. CDR3 DNA: TGTGCCAGCGAAAGCGGGAGCTCCTACAATGAGCAGTTCTTC. This translates into CASESGSSYNEQFF.

The chain uses TRBV19 and TRBJ1-1; tentative D call: TRBD1 (5 bases). Germline CDR1 and CDR2: LNHDA and SQIVND (reference sequence). The V gene lost 9 bases and the J gene lost 5 bases, with 28 bases spanning the gap. The CDR3 is 17 residues long. CDR3 region: CASIIGPGPMWGTEAFF. CDR3 nucleotides: TGTGCCAGCATTATCGGGCCAGGGCCGATGTGGGGTACTGAAGCTTTCTTT.

DNA for the CDR3: TGCGCCAGCAGCGAAGTTAGCGGGGCCCCCTACGAGCAGTACTTC. Protein: CASSEVSGAPYEQYF. The J gene is TRBJ2-7, the V gene TRBV5-1; TRBD2 aligns across 8 bases. The CDR3 consists of 15 residues. The germline CDR1 and CDR2 sequences are SGHRS and YFSETQ. The V segment lost 4 bases and the J segment 2 bases; nucleotides outside the gene matches: 8.

The gene calls are TRBV5-1 and TRBJ2-3; 13 nucleotides agree with TRBD2. Germline V CDR1 and CDR2: SGHRS, YFSETQ. Germline trimming cut 3 bases from V and 0 bases from J; bases unmatched to any gene: 16. The CDR3 runs to 21 residues. In DNA, the CDR3 is TGCGCCAGCAGCTGGCCCCCGGGACTAGCGGGATCATCAACTAGCACAGATACGCAGTATTTT. This encodes CASSWPPGLAGSSTSTDTQYF.

This chain connects TRBV30 to TRBJ2-3, with D maybe TRBD1 (5 bases). There are 13 residues in the CDR3. Trimming pared 5 bases from V and 5 bases from J, leaving 14 bases between. CDR1 is GTSNPN and CDR2 is SVGIG in the germline V gene (reference sequence). CDR3 DNA: TGTGCCTGGGGCAGGGTAGGCGGAGATACGCAGTATTTT. Its translation: CAWGRVGGDTQYF.

The genes are TRBV7-3 and TRBJ2-4; tentative D call: TRBD2 (5 bases). Trimming left V 5 bases short and J 8 bases short, with 16 bases between. CDR1 and CDR2 from the germline V gene are SGHTA and FQGTGA. The CDR3 spans 14 residues. CDR3 DNA sequence: TGTGCCAGCAGCCCCGGCTACGGGAAGGACATTCAGTACTTC. Amino acid sequence: CASSPGYGKDIQYF.

The chain links TRBV19 to TRBJ1-5, with 7 nucleotides matching TRBD1. The CDR3 covers 16 residues. V was clipped by 5 bases and J by 0 bases; unmatched bases: 7. Germline CDR1 is LNHDA and CDR2 is SQIVND (reference sequence). The CDR3 here is CASSLEGAGSNQPQHF. The CDR3, as DNA: TGTGCCAGTAGTCTCGAGGGGGCAGGTAGCAATCAGCCCCAGCATTTT.

The chain carries TRBV13 and TRBJ1-2, with D unclear. Trimming took 4 bases from V and 1 from J, leaving 16 bases between them. Germline V gives CDR1 PRHDT, CDR2 FYEKMQ (reference sequence). The CDR3 spans 16 residues. In nucleotides, the CDR3 is TGTGCCAGCAGCTCGCTACCCCGACCGGGTAACTATGGCTACACCTTC. Its protein product is CASSSLPRPGNYGYTF.

V and J are TRBV19 and TRBJ1-5, with TRBD1 identical over 7 bases. The CDR3 loop spans 15 amino acids. The V gene's germline CDR1 is LNHDA and CDR2 SQIVND (reference sequence). J was trimmed by 4 bases and V by 5 bases; bases with no gene match: 8. CDR3 bases: TGTGCCAGTAGTTCTACCGGGACAGCTAATCAGCCCCAGCATTTT. Its protein product is CASSSTGTANQPQHF. The complete variable domain, with remaining parts taken from reference TRBV19 and TRBJ1-5, reads DGGITQSPKYLFRKEGQNVTLSCEQNLNHDAMYWYRQDPGQGLRLIYYSQIVNDFQKGDIAEGYSVSREKKESFPLTVTSAQKNPTAFYLCASSSTGTANQPQHFGDGTRLSIL.

J is TRBJ1-6 and V is TRBV4-1, with D possibly matching TRBD1 (5 bases). CDR3 length: 15 amino acids. V shed 4 bases and J shed 8 bases, with 15 bases lying between them. The germline V gene has CDR1 MGHRA and CDR2 YSYEKL. CDR3 bases: TGCGCCAGCAGCCCCGGGCAGGGCCAGGATTCACCCCTCCACTTT. It codes for CASSPGQGQDSPLHF.

The chain links TRBV19 to TRBJ2-3; possible D gene TRBD2, 5 bases. The CDR3 length is 16 residues. Trimming removed 3 bases at V and 6 bases at J, with 19 bases between. Germline-derived CDR1 and CDR2 are LNHDA and SQIVND (reference sequence). The CDR3 bases are TGTGCCAGTAGTATTGGAGGTAGATTCCCGGGGGATACGCAGTATTTT. Its translation: CASSIGGRFPGDTQYF.

The gene calls are TRBV9 and TRBJ1-1, with a weak D call TRBD1 (6 bases). The CDR3 contains 13 residues. Germline CDR1 and CDR2: SGDLS and YYNGEE. Trimming removed 0 bases from V and 9 bases from J, with 12 bases in between. The chain's CDR3 is CASSVEHRAKAFF. CDR3 DNA: TGTGCCAGCAGCGTAGAGCACAGGGCGAAAGCTTTCTTT.

V gene TRBV7-9 combines with J gene TRBJ2-7; 7 nucleotides match TRBD1. CDR1 SEHNR and CDR2 FQNEAQ come from the germline V gene (reference sequence). The CDR3 has 14 amino acids. V lost 1 base, J lost 6 bases, and 6 bases stayed unmatched. CDR3 loop: CASSLDRQGSEQYF. The CDR3 bases are TGTGCCAGCAGCTTAGACCGACAGGGTAGCGAGCAGTACTTC.

The J gene is TRBJ2-5, the V gene TRBV6-5; 9 bases fit TRBD2. The CDR3 has 16 amino acids. The trim removed 0 bases at V and 4 bases at J, leaving 6 bases unmatched. The germline V gene encodes CDR1 MNHEY and CDR2 SVGAGI. In nucleotides, the CDR3 is TGTGCCAGCAGTTACTCGTCCCTAGCGGGAATAGAGACCCAGTACTTC. As protein: CASSYSSLAGIETQYF.

The V call is TRBV7-9, the J call TRBJ1-1; D possibly corresponds to TRBD1 (5 bases). V gave up 5 bases and J gave up 3 bases, with 19 bases separating them. The length of the CDR3 is 16 residues. Germline CDR1 is SEHNR and CDR2 is FQNEAQ (reference sequence). The CDR3 nucleotides are TGTGCCAGCAGCCCCCCTCGTGGGGCAATAGACACTGAAGCTTTCTTT. It encodes CASSPPRGAIDTEAFF.

The CDR3 sequence is CASSAGTGDLYEQYF. DNA for the CDR3: TGTGCCAGCAGCGCCGGGACAGGCGACCTCTACGAGCAGTACTTC. The chain recombines TRBV7-4 with TRBJ2-7; 8 bases are shared with TRBD1. Looked up from germline, CDR1 is SGHVT and CDR2 is SQSDAQ. The V segment lost 5 bases and the J segment 3 bases; nucleotides outside the gene matches: 9. The CDR3 covers 15 residues.

The chain combines TRBV7-3 with TRBJ2-1; 10 bases match TRBD1. From germline, CDR1 is SGHTA and CDR2 FQGTGA. This CDR3 is built from 15 residues. V gave up 5 bases and J gave up 5 bases; unmatched junction bases: 6. CDR3 in DNA: TGTGCCAGCAGCCTGGCAGGACAGGGGGACAATGAGCAGTTCTTC. Translated, it gives CASSLAGQGDNEQFF.

The chain is built from TRBV6-6 and TRBJ2-3; 11 bases line up with TRBD2. CDR1 is MNHNY and CDR2 is SVGAGI in the germline V gene (reference sequence). The CDR3 covers 20 residues. The junction had 17 bases not matched to a gene; V was cut back by 5 bases and J by 1 base. The CDR3 DNA is TGTGCCAGCAGTCGGGGCCGGGGACTAGCGGAAGGGGGGCGCACAGATACGCAGTATTTT. This translates into CASSRGRGLAEGGRTDTQYF.

The chain employs TRBV19 and TRBJ1-6, with 10 bases lining up with TRBD1. This CDR3 spans 17 amino acids. CDR1 LNHDA and CDR2 SQIVND come from the germline V gene (reference sequence). V was clipped by 5 bases and J by 10 bases; unmatched bases: 14. The CDR3 sequence: CASSSGTGAFFRSPLHF. For the CDR3, the DNA is TGTGCCAGTAGTTCCGGGACAGGGGCCTTTTTTAGGTCACCCCTCCACTTT.

The genes are TRBV10-2 and TRBJ2-1; 8 bases are a match to TRBD1. The CDR3 is 16 amino acids. Trimming took 5 bases from V and 3 from J; bases not matched to a gene: 9. The germline gives CDR1 WSHSY, CDR2 SAAADI. The DNA of the CDR3 is TGCGCCAGCAGTCCACCCAGACAGGGGAGCTACAATGAGCAGTTCTTC. It yields the protein CASSPPRQGSYNEQFF.